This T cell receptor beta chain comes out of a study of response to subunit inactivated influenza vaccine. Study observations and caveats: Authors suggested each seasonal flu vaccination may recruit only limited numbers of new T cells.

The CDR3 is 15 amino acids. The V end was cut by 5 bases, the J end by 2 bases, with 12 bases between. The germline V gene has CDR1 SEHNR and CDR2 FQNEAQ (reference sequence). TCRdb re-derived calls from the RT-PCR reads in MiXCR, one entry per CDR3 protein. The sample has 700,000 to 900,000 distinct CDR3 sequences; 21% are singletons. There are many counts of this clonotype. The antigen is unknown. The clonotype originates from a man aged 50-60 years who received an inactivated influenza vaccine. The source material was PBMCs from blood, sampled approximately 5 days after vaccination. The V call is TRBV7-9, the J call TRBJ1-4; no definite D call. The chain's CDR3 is CASSEPLRTNEKLFF. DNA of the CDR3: TGTGCCAGCAGCGAACCTTTAAGGACTAATGAAAAACTGTTTTTT.